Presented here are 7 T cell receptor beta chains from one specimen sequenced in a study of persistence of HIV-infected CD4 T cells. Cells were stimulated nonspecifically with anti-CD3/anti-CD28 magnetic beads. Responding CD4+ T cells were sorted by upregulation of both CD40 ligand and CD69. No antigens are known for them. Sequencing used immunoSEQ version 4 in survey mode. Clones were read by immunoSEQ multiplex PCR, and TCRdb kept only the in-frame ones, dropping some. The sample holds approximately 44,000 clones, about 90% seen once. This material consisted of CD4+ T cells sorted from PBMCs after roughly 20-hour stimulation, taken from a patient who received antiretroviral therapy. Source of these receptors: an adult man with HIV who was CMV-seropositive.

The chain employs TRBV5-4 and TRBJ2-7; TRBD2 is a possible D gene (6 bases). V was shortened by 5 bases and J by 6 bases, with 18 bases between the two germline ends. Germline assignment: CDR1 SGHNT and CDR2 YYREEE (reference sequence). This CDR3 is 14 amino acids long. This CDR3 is CASSRGGDRLEQYF. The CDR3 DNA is TGTGCCAGCAGTCGAGGCGGGGATCGTCTCGAGCAGTACTTC. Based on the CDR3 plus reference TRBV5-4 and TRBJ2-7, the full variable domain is ETGVTQSPTHLIKTRGQQVTLRCSSQSGHNTVSWYQQALGQGPQFIFQYYREEENGRGNFPPRFSGLQFPNYSSELNVNALELDDSALYLCASSRGGDRLEQYFGPGTRLTVT.

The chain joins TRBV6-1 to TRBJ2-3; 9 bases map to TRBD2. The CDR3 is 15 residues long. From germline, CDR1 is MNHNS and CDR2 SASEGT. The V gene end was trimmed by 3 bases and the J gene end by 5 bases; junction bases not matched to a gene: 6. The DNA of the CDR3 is TGTGCCAGCAGTGAGGCGGGGGGGTTAATAGATACGCAGTATTTT. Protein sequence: CASSEAGGLIDTQYF.

The CDR3 sequence is CASSIDLRGGQANEKLFF. The CDR3 DNA sequence: TGTGCCAGTAGTATAGATCTTAGGGGGGGCCAGGCTAATGAAAAACTGTTTTTT. The rearrangement links TRBV19 to TRBJ1-4, with a tentative D call TRBD1 (6 bases). V gave up 0 bases and J gave up 3 bases, with 17 bases separating them. The CDR3 has 18 residues. Germline loops: CDR1 LNHDA, CDR2 SQIVND (reference sequence).

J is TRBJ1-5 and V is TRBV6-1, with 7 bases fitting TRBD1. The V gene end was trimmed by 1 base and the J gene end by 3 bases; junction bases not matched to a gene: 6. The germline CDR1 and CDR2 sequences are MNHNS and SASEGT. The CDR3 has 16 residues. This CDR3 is CASSEEWDSLNQPQHF. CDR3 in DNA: TGTGCCAGCAGTGAAGAATGGGACAGTCTCAATCAGCCCCAGCATTTT.

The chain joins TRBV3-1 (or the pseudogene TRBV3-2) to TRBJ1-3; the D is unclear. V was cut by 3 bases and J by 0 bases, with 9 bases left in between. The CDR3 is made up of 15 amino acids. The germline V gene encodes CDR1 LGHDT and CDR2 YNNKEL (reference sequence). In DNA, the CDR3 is TGTGCCAGCAGCCAGGAACTGATCTCTGGAAACACCATATATTTT. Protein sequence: CASSQELISGNTIYF.

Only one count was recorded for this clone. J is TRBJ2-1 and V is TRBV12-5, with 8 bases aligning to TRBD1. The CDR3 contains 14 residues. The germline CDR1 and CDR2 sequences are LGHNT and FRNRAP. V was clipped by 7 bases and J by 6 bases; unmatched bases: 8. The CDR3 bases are TGTGCTAGTGTCCCGGGACAGGCCTTCAATGAGCAGTTCTTC. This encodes CASVPGQAFNEQFF. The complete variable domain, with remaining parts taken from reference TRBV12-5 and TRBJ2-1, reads DARVTQTPRHKVTEMGQEVTMRCQPILGHNTVFWYRQTMMQGLELLAYFRNRAPLDDSGMPKDRFSAEMPDATLATLKIQPSEPRDSAVYFCASVPGQAFNEQFFGPGTRLTVL.

The CDR3 sequence is CASSQEIAGSADTQYF. Here the CDR3 DNA reads TGTGCCAGCAGCCAAGAAATAGCGGGGTCGGCAGATACGCAGTATTTT. The J gene is TRBJ2-3, the V gene TRBV14, with TRBD2 matching 8 bases. The germline V gene has CDR1 SGHDN and CDR2 FVKESK. V lost 0 bases to trimming and J lost 4 bases; unmatched junction nucleotides: 6. This CDR3 is built from 16 residues.